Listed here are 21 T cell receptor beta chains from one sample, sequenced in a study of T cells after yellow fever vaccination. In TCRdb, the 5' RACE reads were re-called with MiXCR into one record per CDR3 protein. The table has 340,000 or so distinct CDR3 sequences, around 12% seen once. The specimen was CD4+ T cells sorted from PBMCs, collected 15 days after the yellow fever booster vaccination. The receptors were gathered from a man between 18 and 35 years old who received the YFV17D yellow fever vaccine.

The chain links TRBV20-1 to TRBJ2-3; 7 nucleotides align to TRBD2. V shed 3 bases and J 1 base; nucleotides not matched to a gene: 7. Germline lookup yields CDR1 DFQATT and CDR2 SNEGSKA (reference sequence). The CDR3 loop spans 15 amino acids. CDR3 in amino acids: CSASARTRRTDTQYF. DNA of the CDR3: TGCAGTGCTAGTGCCAGGACTAGGCGCACAGATACGCAGTATTTT.

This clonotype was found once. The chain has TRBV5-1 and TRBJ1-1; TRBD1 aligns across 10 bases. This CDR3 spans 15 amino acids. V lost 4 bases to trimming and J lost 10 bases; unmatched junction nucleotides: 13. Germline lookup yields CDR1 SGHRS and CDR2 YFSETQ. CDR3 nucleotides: TGCGCCAGCAGCCGATCCCATCAGGACAGGGGGAGAGCTTTCTTT. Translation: CASSRSHQDRGRAFF.

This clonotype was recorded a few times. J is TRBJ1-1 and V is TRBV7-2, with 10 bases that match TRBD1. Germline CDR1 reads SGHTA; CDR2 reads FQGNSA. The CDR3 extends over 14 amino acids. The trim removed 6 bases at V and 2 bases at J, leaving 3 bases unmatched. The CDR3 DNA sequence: TGTGCCAGCAGGGGACAGGGGCCTAACACTGAAGCTTTCTTT. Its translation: CASRGQGPNTEAFF.

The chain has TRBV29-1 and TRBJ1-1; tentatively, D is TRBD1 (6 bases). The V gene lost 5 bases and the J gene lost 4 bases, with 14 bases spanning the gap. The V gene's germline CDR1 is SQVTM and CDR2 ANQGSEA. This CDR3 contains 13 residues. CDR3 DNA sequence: TGCAGCGTTTCCATACAGGGTCCCACTGAAGCTTTCTTT. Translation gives CSVSIQGPTEAFF.

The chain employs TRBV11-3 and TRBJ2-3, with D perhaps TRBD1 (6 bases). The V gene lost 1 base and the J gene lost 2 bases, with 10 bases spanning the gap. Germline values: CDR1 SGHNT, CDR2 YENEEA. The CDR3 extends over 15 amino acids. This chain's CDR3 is CASSLGGQHTDTQYF. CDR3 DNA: TGTGCCAGCAGCTTAGGAGGACAGCACACAGATACGCAGTATTTT.

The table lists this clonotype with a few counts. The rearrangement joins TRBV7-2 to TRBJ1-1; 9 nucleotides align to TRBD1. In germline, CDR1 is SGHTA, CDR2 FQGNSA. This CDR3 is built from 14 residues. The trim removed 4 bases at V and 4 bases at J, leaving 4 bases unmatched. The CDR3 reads CASSSGQGSTEAFF. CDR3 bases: TGTGCCAGCAGCTCTGGACAGGGGAGCACTGAAGCTTTCTTT.

CDR3 in amino acids: CAINHGRGTEAFF. The CDR3 DNA follows: TGTGCCATCAACCATGGTAGGGGGACTGAAGCTTTCTTT. The chain couples TRBV10-3 to TRBJ1-1; D may be TRBD1 (6 bases). The CDR3 extends over 13 amino acids. Between the trimmed V and J ends, which lost 7 bases and 5 bases, there was a span of 14 bases. Germline V gene lookup returns CDR1 ENHRY and CDR2 SYGVKD.

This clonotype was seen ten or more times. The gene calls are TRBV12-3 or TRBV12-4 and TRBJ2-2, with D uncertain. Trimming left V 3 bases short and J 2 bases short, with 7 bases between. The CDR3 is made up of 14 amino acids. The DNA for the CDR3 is TGTGCCAGCAGTTTCTCTAGAAACACCGGGGAGCTGTTTTTT. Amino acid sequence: CASSFSRNTGELFF.

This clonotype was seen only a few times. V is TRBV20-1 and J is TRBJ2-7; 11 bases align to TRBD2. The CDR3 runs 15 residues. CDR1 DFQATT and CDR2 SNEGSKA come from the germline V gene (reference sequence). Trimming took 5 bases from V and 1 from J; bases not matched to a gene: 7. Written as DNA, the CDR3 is TGCAGTGCTCTCCTTCGACTAGCGGGATCCTACGAGCAGTACGTC. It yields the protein CSALLRLAGSYEQYV.

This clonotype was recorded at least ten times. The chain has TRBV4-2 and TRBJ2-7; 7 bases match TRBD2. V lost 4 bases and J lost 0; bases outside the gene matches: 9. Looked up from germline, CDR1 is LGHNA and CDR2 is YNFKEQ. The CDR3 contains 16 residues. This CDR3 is CASSPAFGRSSYEQYF. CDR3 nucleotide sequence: TGTGCCAGCAGCCCCGCATTCGGGAGGAGCTCCTACGAGCAGTACTTC.

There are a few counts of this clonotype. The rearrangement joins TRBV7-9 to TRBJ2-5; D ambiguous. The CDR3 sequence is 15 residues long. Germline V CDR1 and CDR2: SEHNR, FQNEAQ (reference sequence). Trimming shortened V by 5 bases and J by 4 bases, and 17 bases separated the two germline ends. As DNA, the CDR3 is TGTGCCAGCAGCCTCCCGGGCCTCAACCTAGAGACCCAGTACTTC. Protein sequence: CASSLPGLNLETQYF. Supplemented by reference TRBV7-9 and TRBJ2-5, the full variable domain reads DTGVSQNPRHKITKRGQNVTFRCDPISEHNRLYWYRQTLGQGPEFLTYFQNEAQLEKSRLLSDRFSAERPKGSFSTLEIQRTEQGDSAMYLCASSLPGLNLETQYFGPGTRLLVL.

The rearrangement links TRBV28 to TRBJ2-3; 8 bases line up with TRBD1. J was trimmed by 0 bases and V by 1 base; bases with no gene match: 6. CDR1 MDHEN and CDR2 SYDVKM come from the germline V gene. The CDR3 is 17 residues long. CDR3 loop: CASSLSGTGSSTDTQYF. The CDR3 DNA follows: TGTGCCAGCAGTTTATCCGGGACAGGATCTAGCACAGATACGCAGTATTTT.

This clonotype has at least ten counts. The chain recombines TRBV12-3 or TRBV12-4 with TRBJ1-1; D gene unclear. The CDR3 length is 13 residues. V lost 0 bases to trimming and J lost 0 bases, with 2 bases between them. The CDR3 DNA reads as TGTGCCAGCAGTTTAGCAGTGAACACTGAAGCTTTCTTT. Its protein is CASSLAVNTEAFF.

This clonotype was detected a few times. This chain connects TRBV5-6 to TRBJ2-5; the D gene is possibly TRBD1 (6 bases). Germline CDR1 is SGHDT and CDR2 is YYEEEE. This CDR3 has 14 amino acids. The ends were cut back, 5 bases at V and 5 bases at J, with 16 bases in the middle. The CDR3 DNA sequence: TGTGCCAGCAGAGGCCGCAGGGGTGCGGAGACCCAGTACTTC. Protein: CASRGRRGAETQYF.

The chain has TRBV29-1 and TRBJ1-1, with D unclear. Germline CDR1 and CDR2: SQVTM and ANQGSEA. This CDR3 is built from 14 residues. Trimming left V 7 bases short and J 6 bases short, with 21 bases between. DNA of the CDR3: TGCAGCGGGTCTGAGGGCAGCAAAGCGTCTGAAGCTTTCTTT. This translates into CSGSEGSKASEAFF.

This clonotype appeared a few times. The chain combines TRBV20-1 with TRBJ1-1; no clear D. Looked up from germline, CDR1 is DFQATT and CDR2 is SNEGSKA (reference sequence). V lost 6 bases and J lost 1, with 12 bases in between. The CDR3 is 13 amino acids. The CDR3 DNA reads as TGCAGTGCGCCCCAGACTAGGAACACTGAAGCTTTCTTT. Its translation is CSAPQTRNTEAFF.

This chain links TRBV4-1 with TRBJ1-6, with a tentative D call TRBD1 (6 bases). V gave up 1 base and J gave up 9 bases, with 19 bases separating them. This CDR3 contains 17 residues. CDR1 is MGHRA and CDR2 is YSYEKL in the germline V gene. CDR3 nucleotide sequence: TGCGCCAGCAGCCAAGGAGGCCGGGGGCGCGGAGGTTCACCCCTCCACTTT. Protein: CASSQGGRGRGGSPLHF.

The CDR3 DNA is TGTGCTAGTGGGAAGGCAGGAGCAGGTGAAGCTTTCTTT. This translates into CASGKAGAGEAFF. V and J are TRBV12-5 and TRBJ1-1; no definite D call. The length of the CDR3 is 13 residues. V lost 6 bases to trimming and J lost 7 bases, with 15 bases between them. From germline, CDR1 is LGHNT and CDR2 FRNRAP.

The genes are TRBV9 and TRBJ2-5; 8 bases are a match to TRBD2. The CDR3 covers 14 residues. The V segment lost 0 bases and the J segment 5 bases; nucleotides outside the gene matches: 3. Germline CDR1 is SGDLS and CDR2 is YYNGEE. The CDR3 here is CASSVATGGETQYF. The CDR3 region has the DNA TGTGCCAGCAGCGTAGCTACGGGGGGGGAGACCCAGTACTTC. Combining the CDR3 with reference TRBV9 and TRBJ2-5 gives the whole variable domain DSGVTQTPKHLITATGQRVTLRCSPRSGDLSVYWYQQSLDQGLQFLIQYYNGEERAKGNILERFSAQQFPDLHSELNLSSLELGDSALYFCASSVATGGETQYFGPGTRLLVL.

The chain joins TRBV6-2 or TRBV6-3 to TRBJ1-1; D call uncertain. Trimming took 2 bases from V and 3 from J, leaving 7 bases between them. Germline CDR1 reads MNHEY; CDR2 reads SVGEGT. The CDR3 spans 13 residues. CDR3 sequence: CASSYEVYTEAFF. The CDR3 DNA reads TGTGCCAGCAGTTACGAGGTTTACACTGAAGCTTTCTTT.

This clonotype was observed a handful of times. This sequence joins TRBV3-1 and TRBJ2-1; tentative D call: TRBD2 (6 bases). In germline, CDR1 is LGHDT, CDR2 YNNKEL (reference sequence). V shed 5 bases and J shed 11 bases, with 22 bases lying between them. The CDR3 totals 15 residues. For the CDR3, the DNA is TGTGCCAGCAGCAGAGAGGATCTAGCGCCGTCCCAGCAGTTCTTC. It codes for CASSREDLAPSQQFF.